This T cell receptor beta chain emerged from a study of T cells in Graves' hyperthyroidism and ophthalmopathy. Trimming took 5 bases from V and 4 from J; bases not matched to a gene: 10. In germline, CDR1 is SGHAT, CDR2 FQNNGV. The CDR3 contains 16 residues. Overall study findings and caveats: Blood samples included most of the expanded thyroid clonotypes exceeding 0.001.

RNA transcripts yielded amplified TCR beta CDR3 regions. With the HTBI primer set, the TCR CDR3 went through a first round of RT-PCR. TCRdb re-derived calls from the multiplex PCR reads in MiXCR, one entry per CDR3 protein. The sample yields around 400,000 distinct CDR3 sequences, around 14% seen once. At least ten counts were recorded for this clonotype. The target antigen is unknown. V usage is TRBV11-2 and J usage is TRBJ2-2, with 7 bases identical to TRBD1. The clonotype originates from a woman aged 18-35 years with Graves' hyperthyroidism. Material: blood. The chain's CDR3 is CASSTNRGRATGELFF. The CDR3 DNA follows: TGTGCCAGCAGCACAAACAGGGGCCGAGCCACCGGGGAGCTGTTTTTT.